The sequence of this T cell receptor beta chain was determined in a study of blood T cell repertoires in COVID-19 (dated by TCRdb to the early 2020s). Background on the whole study: Collaborator samples came from the United States, Italy and Spain and covered acute and convalescent phases of COVID-19. The material from the prospective study consisted of cDNA or gDNA derived from T cells, B-cell-depleted T cells, or PBMCs. Deeply sampled blood TCRbeta repertoires from subjects exposed to, actively infected with, or recovered from COVID-19 were included in the dataset. A freely available public database, intended as a resource for researchers studying the immune response to SARS-CoV-2, is where the repertoires were released. Samples were obtained from the ongoing ImmuneRACE study (first 160 participants) and from 1,254 subjects provided by 6 global collaborators. Sample metadata almost always included a de-identified subject ID, COVID-19 status, age in years and sex. Where HLA class I and class II types were available, the types were taken from metadata supplied by the sample provider, not from assay-based typing. Results the study describes overall, beyond this receptor: The amount of clinical and demographic metadata varied by source and participant and was provided uncurated.

The CDR3 has 13 amino acids, counting the end cysteine and phenylalanine. CDR3 DNA is the only sequence kept; it has 39 bases, read in frame from the first base. The trim is 8 bases for V and 8 bases for J, with a gap of 16 bases between the germline ends. CDR1 and CDR2, looked up from the germline V gene, are SNHLY and FYNNEI. One collaborating source in Seattle enrolled patients while the patients were actively infected and followed the patients over time throughout the course of disease. Collaborating institutions collected whole blood in K2EDTA tubes following their own protocols. For TCRbeta analysis, collaborator samples were shipped as frozen whole blood, as isolated PBMCs, or as DNA extracted from either sample type. In its sample, this clone was seen once. Its specific antigen is unknown. No base qualities exist here, and no much larger clone lies one base off it. TCRbeta CDR3 regions were amplified from genomic DNA using the immunoSEQ Assay, a bias-controlled multiplex PCR. As for how the authors treated the data: Nucleated cell counts per sample were estimated from amplification of reference gene primers within the assay. To quantify the absolute abundance of each unique TCRbeta CDR3 rearrangement, sequence reads were collapsed and filtered. Productive Simpson clonality was computed per sample as the square root of Simpson's diversity index over productive rearrangements. In TCRdb, the immuneACCESS table is reduced to in-frame sequences with V and J assigned. These tables do not hold every clone; where another copy was compared, an unresolved V gene accounts for under half, and the others remain unexplained. From that table come the V and J calls and clone size; the DNA was used to work out D and trimming. The sample yields about 160,000 clones; around nine tenths were counted once. The ten largest make up around 10% of the sample.

This sequence uses TRBV2 and TRBJ2-1; perhaps TRBD2 is the D gene, with 6 bases matching. The sequence was obtained from a woman between 65 and 79 years old with COVID-19, enrolled during active disease. The specimen sequenced was peripheral blood. The DNA reads as follows: TGTGCCAGCGAAAACGGGTGGGGGGATGAGCAGTTCTTC. This sequence encodes CASENGWGDEQFF.